A single sample gave rise to the 18 T cell receptor beta chains below, sequenced in a study of chemoradiotherapy in HPV16-positive cancers. TCRdb's table, derived via immunoSEQ multiplex PCR, lists solely in-frame clones and lacks some. The sample lists tens of thousands of clones, about four fifths occurring once. Source: blood, taken from a patient who underwent chemoradiotherapy. Receptor source: a human donor with HPV-associated anogenital cancer.

CDR3 coding DNA: TGTGCCAGCAAATACGGGACAGGGACCCCTAACACTGAAGCTTTCTTT. It encodes CASKYGTGTPNTEAFF. V is TRBV6-6 and J is TRBJ1-1, with 9 positions matching TRBD1. The CDR3 spans 16 residues. J lost 2 bases, V lost 7 bases, and 11 bases had no gene match. Looked up from germline, CDR1 is MNHNY and CDR2 is SVGAGI (reference sequence).

The chain links TRBV6-4 to TRBJ1-6; D is possibly TRBD1 (5 bases). Germline V gene sequence: CDR1 MRHNA, CDR2 SNTAGT. The CDR3 covers 15 residues. V was trimmed by 4 bases and J by 6 bases, leaving 13 bases between them. Here the CDR3 reads CASSAGGGLNSPLHF. DNA of the CDR3: TGTGCCAGCAGTGCCGGCGGGGGTCTTAATTCACCCCTCCACTTT.

The chain is built from TRBV6-5 and TRBJ2-3, with D hard to call. Looked up from germline, CDR1 is MNHEY and CDR2 is SVGAGI. The CDR3 is 15 residues long. Trimming cost V 4 bases and J 7 bases, with 18 bases left between them. DNA of the CDR3: TGTGCCAGCAGTTTGGGCAGACTTACATCCAATACGCAGTATTTT. Its translation is CASSLGRLTSNTQYF.

This chain joins TRBV9 and TRBJ2-3; D remains ambiguous. The V gene's germline CDR1 is SGDLS and CDR2 YYNGEE. CDR3 length equals 14 residues. V was pared by 4 bases and J by 2 bases, with 11 bases between. CDR3 loop: CASSIKDATDTQYF. The CDR3 nucleotides read TGTGCCAGCAGCATCAAGGACGCCACAGATACGCAGTATTTT.

CDR3 DNA sequence: TGCAGCGTTGAAGGTGCGGGGGAGAACACCGGGGAGCTGTTTTTT. Translating it yields CSVEGAGENTGELFF. The J gene is TRBJ2-2, the V gene TRBV29-1; 7 nucleotides match TRBD2. Per the germline V gene, CDR1 is SQVTM and CDR2 is ANQGSEA. The CDR3 extends over 15 amino acids. The V segment lost 1 base and the J segment 1 base; nucleotides outside the gene matches: 3.

This clone was counted a few times. The rearrangement uses TRBV7-2 and TRBJ1-1, with D hard to call. Germline CDR1 reads SGHTA; CDR2 reads FQGNSA. Trimming left V 4 bases short and J 2 bases short, with 8 bases between. This CDR3 is 13 amino acids long. This chain's CDR3 is CASSSSTNTEAFF. Written as DNA, the CDR3 is TGTGCCAGCAGCTCATCAACCAACACTGAAGCTTTCTTT.

The chain is built from TRBV4-1 and TRBJ2-5; D ambiguous. The CDR3 runs to 15 residues. The germline gives CDR1 MGHRA, CDR2 YSYEKL. Trimming took 1 base from V and 3 from J, leaving 12 bases between them. Here the CDR3 DNA reads TGCGCCAGCAGCCAAGGCGATCCGGGTAAAGAGACCCAGTACTTC. This gives the protein CASSQGDPGKETQYF.

The chain employs TRBV10-3 and TRBJ2-5; D unclear. The V end was cut by 0 bases, the J end by 2 bases, with 7 bases between. The CDR3 spans 14 residues. Germline-derived CDR1 and CDR2 are ENHRY and SYGVKD. CDR3 loop: CAISESGQQETQYF. The CDR3 coding sequence is TGTGCCATCAGTGAGTCTGGGCAGCAAGAGACCCAGTACTTC.

This chain links TRBV11-2 with TRBJ1-6; D not resolved. Trimming took 0 bases from V and 0 from J, leaving 6 bases between them. This CDR3 spans 16 amino acids. Germline values: CDR1 SGHAT, CDR2 FQNNGV. CDR3 sequence: CASSLDGSSYNSPLHF. Here the CDR3 DNA reads TGTGCCAGCAGCTTAGATGGGAGCTCCTATAATTCACCCCTCCACTTT.

The chain is built from TRBV5-1 and TRBJ2-5; 10 nucleotides agree with TRBD1. This CDR3 spans 17 amino acids. The trim removed 4 bases at V and 2 bases at J, leaving 11 bases unmatched. Germline V gene sequence: CDR1 SGHRS, CDR2 YFSETQ. The CDR3 spells CASSSRDRGIWQETQYF. CDR3 nucleotides: TGCGCCAGCAGCAGCCGGGACAGGGGTATATGGCAAGAGACCCAGTACTTC.

The chain joins TRBV2 to TRBJ2-7, with a weak D call TRBD2 (5 bases). Germline lookup yields CDR1 SNHLY and CDR2 FYNNEI. Trimming removed 6 bases from V and 2 bases from J, with 11 bases in between. This CDR3 comprises 13 residues. The DNA for the CDR3 is TGTGCCAGCAGAGAGGACTCCACCTACGAGCAGTACTTC. This translates into CASREDSTYEQYF.

The sample holds one count of this clone. The V gene is TRBV7-2, the J gene TRBJ1-6, with 7 positions matching TRBD1. CDR1 SGHTA and CDR2 FQGNSA come from the germline V gene. The CDR3 spans 14 residues. J gave up 9 bases and V 5 bases, and 7 bases lay outside the gene matches. The CDR3 DNA reads as TGTGCCAGCAGCATCCAGGGGGGGAGTTCACCCCTCCACTTT. Protein product: CASSIQGGSSPLHF. The variable domain in full, completed from reference TRBV7-2 and TRBJ1-6, reads GAGVSQSPSNKVTEKGKDVELRCDPISGHTALYWYRQSLGQGLEFLIYFQGNSAPDKSGLPSDRFSAERTGGSVSTLTIQRTQQEDSAVYLCASSIQGGSSPLHFGNGTRLTVT.

The chain couples TRBV2 to TRBJ2-7; D unresolved. From germline, CDR1 is SNHLY and CDR2 FYNNEI. This CDR3 is 10 amino acids long. V gave up 2 bases and J gave up 6 bases, with 2 bases separating them. CDR3 in amino acids: CASSEPEQYF. CDR3 coding DNA: TGTGCCAGCAGTGAACCCGAGCAGTACTTC.

J is TRBJ2-3 and V is TRBV11-2, with D possibly TRBD2 on 6 matching bases. Germline V lookup: CDR1 SGHAT, CDR2 FQNNGV. The length of the CDR3 is 15 residues. V lost 5 bases and J lost 0, with 12 bases in between. CDR3 nucleotide sequence: TGTGCCAGCAGCCCCTTAGCGGTTAGCACAGATACGCAGTATTTT. Translated, it gives CASSPLAVSTDTQYF. Together with reference TRBV11-2 and TRBJ2-3, the CDR3 gives the full variable domain: EAGVAQSPRYKIIEKRQSVAFWCNPISGHATLYWYQQILGQGPKLLIQFQNNGVVDDSQLPKDRFSAERLKGVDSTLKIQPAKLEDSAVYLCASSPLAVSTDTQYFGPGTRLTVL.

The gene calls are TRBV7-8 and TRBJ1-6, with 8 bases identical to TRBD1. Trimming at V came to 0 bases and at J to 1 base, leaving 5 bases not matched to a gene. CDR1 is SGHVS, CDR2 FQNEAQ, per germline. This CDR3 is built from 18 residues. The CDR3 nucleotides are TGTGCCAGCAGCTTAGCCCTAAGACAGGGGTCCTATAATTCACCCCTCCACTTT. This codes for CASSLALRQGSYNSPLHF.

This chain uses TRBV27 with TRBJ1-6, with a weak D call TRBD1 (5 bases). V was pared by 5 bases and J by 4 bases, with 9 bases between. CDR1 is MNHEY and CDR2 is SMNVEV in the germline V gene (reference sequence). The CDR3 loop spans 14 amino acids. CDR3 nucleotide sequence: TGTGCCAGCAGTCTACGACAGTATAATTCACCCCTCCACTTT. Translation: CASSLRQYNSPLHF.

The rearrangement uses TRBV7-2 and TRBJ2-3; D unresolved. In germline, CDR1 is SGHTA, CDR2 FQGNSA. The CDR3 sequence is 12 residues long. Trimming stripped 5 bases from V and 3 bases from J, with 6 bases between. The CDR3 sequence: CASSRSTDTQYF. DNA of the CDR3: TGTGCCAGCAGCCGATCGACAGATACGCAGTATTTT.

The rearrangement joins TRBV1 to TRBJ1-1; TRBD1, the table's D call, lacks a check against the DNA. TRBV1 is shown as a pseudogene. CDR3 length equals 17 residues. CDR3 loop: CTSSQECHSRANTEAFF. The CDR3 DNA follows: TGCACCAGCAGCCAAGAATGCCATAGCAGGGCCAACACTGAAGCTTTCTTT.